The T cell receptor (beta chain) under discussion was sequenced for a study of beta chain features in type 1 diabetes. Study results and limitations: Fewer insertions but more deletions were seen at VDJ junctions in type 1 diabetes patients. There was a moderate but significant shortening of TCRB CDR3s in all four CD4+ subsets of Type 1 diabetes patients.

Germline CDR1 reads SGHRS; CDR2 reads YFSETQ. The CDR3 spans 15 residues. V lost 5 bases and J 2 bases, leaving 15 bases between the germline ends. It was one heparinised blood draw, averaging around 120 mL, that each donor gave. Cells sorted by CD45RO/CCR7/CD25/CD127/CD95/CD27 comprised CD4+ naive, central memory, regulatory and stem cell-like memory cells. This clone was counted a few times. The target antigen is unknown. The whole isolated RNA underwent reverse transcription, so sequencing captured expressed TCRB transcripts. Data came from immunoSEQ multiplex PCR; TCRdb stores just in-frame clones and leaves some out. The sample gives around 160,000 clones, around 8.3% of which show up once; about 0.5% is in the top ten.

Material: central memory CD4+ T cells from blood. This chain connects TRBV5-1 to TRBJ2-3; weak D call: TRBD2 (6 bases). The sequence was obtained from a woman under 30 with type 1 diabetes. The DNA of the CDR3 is TGCGCCAGCAGACAAACGGGACTTACCACAGATACGCAGTATTTT. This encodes CASRQTGLTTDTQYF.